This T cell receptor beta chain was obtained from a study of T cell responses to AZD1222 COVID-19 vaccine. Study observations and caveats: Spike was spanned by vaccine-associated CD4 TCRs, with dominance at 160-218 and 743-854. The donor group comprised mostly white British people and more females; the analysis possibly underestimated clonal diversity. It was only after the peak T cell response that any repertoires were sampled.

Assay used: immunoSEQ multiplex PCR; TCRdb lists only in-frame clones, some missing. This table holds about 67,000 clones, under 90% found once. The CDR3 is 12 residues long. V gave up 1 base and J gave up 8 bases, with 8 bases separating them. The germline gives CDR1 SNHLY, CDR2 FYNNEI. Comment on this clone: Its antigen is undetermined.

The chain couples TRBV2 to TRBJ1-2; D not resolved. The source is an adult who received the AZD1222 COVID-19 vaccine. This specimen consisted of peripheral blood, obtained 28 days after the second AZD1222 dose. The CDR3 DNA is TGTGCCAGCAGTGAAGAAGGCCGCGGCTACACCTTC. Protein product: CASSEEGRGYTF.